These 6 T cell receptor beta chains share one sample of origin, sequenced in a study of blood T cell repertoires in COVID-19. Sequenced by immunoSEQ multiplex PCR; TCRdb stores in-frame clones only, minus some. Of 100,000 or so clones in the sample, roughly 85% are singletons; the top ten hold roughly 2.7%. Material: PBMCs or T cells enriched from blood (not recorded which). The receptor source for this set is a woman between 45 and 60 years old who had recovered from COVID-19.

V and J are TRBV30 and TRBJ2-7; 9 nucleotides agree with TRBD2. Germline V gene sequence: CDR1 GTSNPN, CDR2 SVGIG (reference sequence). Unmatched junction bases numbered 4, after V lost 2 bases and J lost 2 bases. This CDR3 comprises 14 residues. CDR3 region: CAWSPSGEPYEQYF. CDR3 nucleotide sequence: TGTGCCTGGAGTCCTAGCGGGGAGCCCTACGAGCAGTACTTC.

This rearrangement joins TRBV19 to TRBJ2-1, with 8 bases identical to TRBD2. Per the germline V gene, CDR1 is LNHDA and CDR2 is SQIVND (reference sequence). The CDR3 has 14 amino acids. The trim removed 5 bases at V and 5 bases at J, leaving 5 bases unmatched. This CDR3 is CASSDSGAHNEQFF. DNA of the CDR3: TGTGCCAGTAGTGATAGCGGGGCTCACAATGAGCAGTTCTTC.

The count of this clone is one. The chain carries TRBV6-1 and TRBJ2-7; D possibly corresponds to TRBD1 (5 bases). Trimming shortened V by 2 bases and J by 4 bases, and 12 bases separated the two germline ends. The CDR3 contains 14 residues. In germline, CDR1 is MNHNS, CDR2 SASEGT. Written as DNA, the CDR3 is TGTGCCAGCAGTGAACAACCCGGACATTACGAGCAGTACTTC. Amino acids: CASSEQPGHYEQYF.

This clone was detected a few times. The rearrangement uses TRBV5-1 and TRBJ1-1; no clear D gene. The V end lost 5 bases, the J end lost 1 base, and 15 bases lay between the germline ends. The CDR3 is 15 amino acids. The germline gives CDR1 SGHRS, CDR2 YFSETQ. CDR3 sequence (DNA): TGCGCCAGCAGTATGATGGGGAGGGAGAACACTGAAGCTTTCTTT. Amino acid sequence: CASSMMGRENTEAFF. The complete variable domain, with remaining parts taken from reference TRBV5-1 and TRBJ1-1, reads KAGVTQTPRYLIKTRGQQVTLSCSPISGHRSVSWYQQTPGQGLQFLFEYFSETQRNKGNFPGRFSGRQFSNSRSEMNVSTLELGDSALYLCASSMMGRENTEAFFGQGTRLTVV.

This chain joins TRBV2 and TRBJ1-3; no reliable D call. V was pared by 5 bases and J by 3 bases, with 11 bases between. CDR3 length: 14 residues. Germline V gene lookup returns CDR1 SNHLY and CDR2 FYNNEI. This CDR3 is CASSSGILGNTIYF. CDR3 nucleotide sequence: TGTGCCAGCAGTTCGGGGATCCTTGGAAACACCATATATTTT.

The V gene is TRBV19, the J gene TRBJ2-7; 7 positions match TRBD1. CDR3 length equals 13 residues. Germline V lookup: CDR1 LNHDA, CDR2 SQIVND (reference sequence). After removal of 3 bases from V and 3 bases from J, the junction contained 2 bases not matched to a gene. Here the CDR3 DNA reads TGTGCCAGTAGTATTCAGGGGGACTACGAGCAGTACTTC. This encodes CASSIQGDYEQYF.